This section outlines one T cell receptor beta chain sequence together with its context. The antigen is unknown. This sample was taken from a study of cytomegalovirus exposure and HLA in healthy donors. As for the study in general: Unique TCR beta sequences numbering about 100 million came from 150 million to 200 million T cells in an earlier analysis. Whole-study results and caveats: Earlier analysis yielded a pattern in which most TCR beta V segments were productive about 90% or about 30% of the time.

Per germline, CDR1 SGHRS and CDR2 YFSETQ. The CDR3 runs 13 residues. The ends were cut back, 3 bases at V and 5 bases at J, with 11 bases in the middle. PCR employed 60 Vbeta and 13 Jbeta primers. Clones were read by immunoSEQ multiplex PCR, and TCRdb kept only the in-frame ones, dropping some. The sample records 120,000 or so clones, roughly 80% being singletons. The rearrangement links TRBV5-1 to TRBJ1-1; TRBD1 might be the D (6 bases). What was sequenced was PBMCs. This clonotype originated in a woman aged 40 to 50 in good health and CMV-seropositive. The CDR3 sequence is CASSSQGGTEAFF. The CDR3 nucleotides are TGCGCCAGCAGCTCACAGGGAGGGACTGAAGCTTTCTTT.